This T cell receptor beta chain is from a study of graft-versus-host responses after intestinal transplantation. Study conclusions and caveats: Early post-transplant HvG declines showed an association with peak circulating GvH clone levels.

The CDR3 is 12 amino acids. The germline CDR1 and CDR2 sequences are MNHEY and SMNVEV (reference sequence). The ends lost 5 bases at V and 8 bases at J; junction bases unmatched: 6. Using immunoSEQ multiplex PCR, the repertoire was profiled, and TCRdb retains in-frame clones only, with some absent. The repertoire has more than 45,000 clones, approximately 90% of them found once; the top ten carry roughly 2.8%. As concerns this clone: Antigen specificity is unknown.

The sequencing used PBMCs, collected about 120 days after intestinal transplantation. This TCR was recovered from a human patient who received an intestinal transplant, so some T cells may come from the graft donor. The chain uses TRBV27 and TRBJ2-7; 7 nucleotides line up with TRBD2. CDR3 region: CASSRASGQQYF. For the CDR3, the DNA is TGTGCCAGCAGTAGGGCTAGCGGCCAGCAGTACTTC.